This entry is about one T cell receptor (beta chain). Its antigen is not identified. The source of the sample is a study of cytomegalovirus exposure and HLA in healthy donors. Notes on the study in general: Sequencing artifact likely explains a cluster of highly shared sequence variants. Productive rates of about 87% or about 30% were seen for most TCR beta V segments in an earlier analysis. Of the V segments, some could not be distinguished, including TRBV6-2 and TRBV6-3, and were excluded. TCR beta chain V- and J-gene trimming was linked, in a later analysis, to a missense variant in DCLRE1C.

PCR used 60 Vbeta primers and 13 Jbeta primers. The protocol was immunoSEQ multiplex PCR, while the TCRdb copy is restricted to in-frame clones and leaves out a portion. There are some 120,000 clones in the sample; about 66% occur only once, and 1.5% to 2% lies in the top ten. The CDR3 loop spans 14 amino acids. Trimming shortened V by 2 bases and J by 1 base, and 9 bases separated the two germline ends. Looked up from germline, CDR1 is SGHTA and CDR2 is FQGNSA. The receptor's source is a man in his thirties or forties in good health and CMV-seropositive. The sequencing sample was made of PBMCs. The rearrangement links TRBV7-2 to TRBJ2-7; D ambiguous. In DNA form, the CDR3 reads TGTGCCAGCAGCTTACATACCGGGTCCTACGAGCAGTACTTC. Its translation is CASSLHTGSYEQYF.